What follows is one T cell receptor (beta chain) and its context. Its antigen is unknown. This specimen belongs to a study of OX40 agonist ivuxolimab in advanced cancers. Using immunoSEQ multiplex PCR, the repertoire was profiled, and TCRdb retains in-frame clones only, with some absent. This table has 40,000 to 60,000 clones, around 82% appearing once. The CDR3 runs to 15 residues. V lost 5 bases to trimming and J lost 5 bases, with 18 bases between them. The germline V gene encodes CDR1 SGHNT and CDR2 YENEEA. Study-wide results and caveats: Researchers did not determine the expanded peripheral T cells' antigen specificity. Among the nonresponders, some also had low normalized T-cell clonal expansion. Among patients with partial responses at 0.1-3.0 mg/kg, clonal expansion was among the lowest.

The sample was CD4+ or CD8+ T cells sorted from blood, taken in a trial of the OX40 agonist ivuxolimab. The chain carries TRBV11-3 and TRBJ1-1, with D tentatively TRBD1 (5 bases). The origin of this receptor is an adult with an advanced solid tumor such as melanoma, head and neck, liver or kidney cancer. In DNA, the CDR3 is TGTGCCAGCAGCCGCGGAGAGATCAGGGTGACTGAAGCTTTCTTT. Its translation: CASSRGEIRVTEAFF.